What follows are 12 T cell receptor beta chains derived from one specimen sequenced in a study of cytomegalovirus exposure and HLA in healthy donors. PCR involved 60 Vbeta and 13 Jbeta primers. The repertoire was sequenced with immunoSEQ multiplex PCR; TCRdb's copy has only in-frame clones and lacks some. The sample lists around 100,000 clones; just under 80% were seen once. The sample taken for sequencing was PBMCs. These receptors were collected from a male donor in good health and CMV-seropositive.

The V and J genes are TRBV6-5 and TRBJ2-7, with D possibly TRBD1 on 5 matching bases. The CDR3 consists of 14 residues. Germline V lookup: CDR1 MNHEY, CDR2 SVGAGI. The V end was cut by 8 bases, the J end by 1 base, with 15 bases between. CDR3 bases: TGTGCCAGCTCCTACTCGGCAGGGTCCTACGAGCAGTACTTC. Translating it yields CASSYSAGSYEQYF.

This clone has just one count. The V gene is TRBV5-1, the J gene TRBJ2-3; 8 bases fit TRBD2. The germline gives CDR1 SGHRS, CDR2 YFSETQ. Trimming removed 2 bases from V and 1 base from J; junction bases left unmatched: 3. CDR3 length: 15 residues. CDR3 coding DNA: TGCGCCAGCAGCTTATCACTAGCGGGCACAGATACGCAGTATTTT. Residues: CASSLSLAGTDTQYF.

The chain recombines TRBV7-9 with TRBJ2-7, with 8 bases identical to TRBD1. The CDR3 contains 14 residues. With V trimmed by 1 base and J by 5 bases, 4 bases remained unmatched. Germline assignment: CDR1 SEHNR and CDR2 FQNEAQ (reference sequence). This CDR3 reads CASSLGQGADEQYF. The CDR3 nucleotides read TGTGCCAGCAGCTTAGGTCAGGGGGCCGACGAGCAGTACTTC. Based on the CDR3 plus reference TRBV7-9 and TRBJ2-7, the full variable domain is DTGVSQNPRHKITKRGQNVTFRCDPISEHNRLYWYRQTLGQGPEFLTYFQNEAQLEKSRLLSDRFSAERPKGSFSTLEIQRTEQGDSAMYLCASSLGQGADEQYFGPGTRLTVT.

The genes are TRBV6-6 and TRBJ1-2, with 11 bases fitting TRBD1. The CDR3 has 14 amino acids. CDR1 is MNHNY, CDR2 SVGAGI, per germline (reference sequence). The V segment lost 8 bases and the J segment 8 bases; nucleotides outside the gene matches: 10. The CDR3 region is CASAPDRGLRGYTF. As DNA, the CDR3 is TGTGCCAGCGCACCGGACAGGGGGCTTCGCGGCTACACCTTC.

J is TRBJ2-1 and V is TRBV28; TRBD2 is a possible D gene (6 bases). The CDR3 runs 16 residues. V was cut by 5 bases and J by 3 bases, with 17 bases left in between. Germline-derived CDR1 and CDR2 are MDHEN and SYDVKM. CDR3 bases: TGTGCCAGCAGTCTCCCTCGGGACTTAAGCTACAATGAGCAGTTCTTC. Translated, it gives CASSLPRDLSYNEQFF.

The CDR3 DNA reads as TGTGCCAGCTCACCACCCAGGACAGGGGCTGGCTACACCTTC. Its protein is CASSPPRTGAGYTF. This sequence joins TRBV18 and TRBJ1-2; 9 bases fit TRBD1. The V and J ends lost 0 bases and 7 bases, in that order; junction bases with no gene match: 3. The CDR3 contains 14 residues. Germline CDR1 KGHSH, CDR2 LQKENI.

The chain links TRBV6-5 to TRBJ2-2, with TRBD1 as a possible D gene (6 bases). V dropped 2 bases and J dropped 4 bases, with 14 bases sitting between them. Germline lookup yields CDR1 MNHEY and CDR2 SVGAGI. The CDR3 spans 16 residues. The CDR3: CASSYVQGISTGELFF. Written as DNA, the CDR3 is TGTGCCAGCAGTTACGTGCAGGGGATATCCACCGGGGAGCTGTTTTTT.

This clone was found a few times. CDR3 in amino acids: CASSPRDRVAGNTIYF. The DNA of the CDR3 is TGTGCCAGCTCACCACGTGACAGGGTGGCTGGAAACACCATATATTTT. The rearrangement links TRBV18 to TRBJ1-3; TRBD1 aligns across 7 bases. Per the germline V gene, CDR1 is KGHSH and CDR2 is LQKENI. With 1 base clipped from V and 2 bases from J, the junction kept 5 bases outside the gene matches. The CDR3 runs to 16 residues.

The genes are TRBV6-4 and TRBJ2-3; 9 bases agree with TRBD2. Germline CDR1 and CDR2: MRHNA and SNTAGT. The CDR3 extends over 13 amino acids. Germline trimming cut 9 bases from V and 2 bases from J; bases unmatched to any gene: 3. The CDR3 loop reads CASSGGDTDTQYF. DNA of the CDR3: TGTGCCAGTAGCGGGGGAGACACAGATACGCAGTATTTT.

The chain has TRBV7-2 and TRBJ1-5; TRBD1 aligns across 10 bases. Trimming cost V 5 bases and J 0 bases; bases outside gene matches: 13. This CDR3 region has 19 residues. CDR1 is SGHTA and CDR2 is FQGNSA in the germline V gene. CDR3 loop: CASSRGTGDPIGSNQPQHF. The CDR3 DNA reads TGTGCCAGCAGCCGAGGGACAGGGGATCCCATAGGTAGCAATCAGCCCCAGCATTTT.

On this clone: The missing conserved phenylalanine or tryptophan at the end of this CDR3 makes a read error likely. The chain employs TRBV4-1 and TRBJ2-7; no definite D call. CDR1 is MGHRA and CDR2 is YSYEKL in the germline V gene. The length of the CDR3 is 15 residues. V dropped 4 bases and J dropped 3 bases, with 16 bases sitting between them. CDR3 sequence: CASSPKHPGYYEQYL. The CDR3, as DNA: TGCGCCAGCAGCCCGAAACACCCCGGGTACTACGAGCAGTACCTC.

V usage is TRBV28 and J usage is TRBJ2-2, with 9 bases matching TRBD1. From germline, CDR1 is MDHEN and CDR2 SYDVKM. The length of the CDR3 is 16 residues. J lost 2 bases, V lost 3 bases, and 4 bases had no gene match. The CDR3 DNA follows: TGTGCCAGCAGTTTTCCGGGACAGGGAAACACCGGGGAGCTGTTTTTT. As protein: CASSFPGQGNTGELFF.